This T cell receptor beta chain was sequenced for a study of blood T cell repertoires in COVID-19. Study as a whole: COVID-19 samples, acute and convalescent, were from the United States, Italy and Spain.

Germline loops: CDR1 LGHNA, CDR2 YNFKEQ. Between the trimmed V and J ends, which lost 0 bases and 4 bases, there was a span of 12 bases. This CDR3 spans 15 amino acids. Here immunoSEQ multiplex PCR was the method, and the copy in TCRdb shows in-frame clones only, minus some. The sample carries 150,000 to 200,000 clones, roughly 89% recorded once. This receptor was obtained from a woman in her forties or fifties with acute or convalescent COVID-19. The sequenced sample consisted of peripheral blood. The V and J genes are TRBV4-2 and TRBJ1-2; D perhaps matches TRBD1 (5 bases). The CDR3 DNA is TGTGCCAGCAGCCAAGATCAAGGGGTCGGCTATGGCTACACCTTC. It translates to CASSQDQGVGYGYTF.